These 22 T cell receptor beta chains were sequenced from one sample in a study of shared clonotypes between healthy human individuals. Here immunoSEQ multiplex PCR was the method, and the copy in TCRdb shows in-frame clones only, minus some. The data hold about 2.4 million clones, with 93% observed a single time. Sequenced sample: naive CD4+ T cells from PBMCs. As for subset: CD45RA+ positively selected. The origin of the receptors is a young man in good health. Some clones in this sample may be carry-over from other donors' samples.

The genes are TRBV5-4 and TRBJ2-1; D gene ambiguous. Germline CDR1 SGHNT, CDR2 YYREEE (reference sequence). V was cut by 0 bases and J by 2 bases, with 9 bases left in between. This CDR3 contains 15 residues. In nucleotides, the CDR3 is TGTGCCAGCAGCTTGGCTACCGGAACCTACAATGAGCAGTTCTTC. This codes for CASSLATGTYNEQFF.

This rearrangement joins TRBV2 to TRBJ2-3; D is uncertain. The CDR3 runs 12 residues. The ends were cut back, 5 bases at V and 6 bases at J, with 9 bases in the middle. The germline gives CDR1 SNHLY, CDR2 FYNNEI. The CDR3 bases are TGTGCCAGCAGTCTGAGCGTTGATACGCAGTATTTT. Protein: CASSLSVDTQYF.

The chain couples TRBV5-1 to TRBJ2-3; D gene unclear. V lost 0 bases, J lost 5 bases, and 10 bases lay in between. In germline, CDR1 is SGHRS, CDR2 YFSETQ. This CDR3 contains 14 residues. The CDR3 loop is CASSLVGRIDTQYF. The CDR3 DNA sequence: TGCGCCAGCAGCTTGGTTGGCAGGATAGATACGCAGTATTTT. The complete variable domain, with remaining parts taken from reference TRBV5-1 and TRBJ2-3, reads KAGVTQTPRYLIKTRGQQVTLSCSPISGHRSVSWYQQTPGQGLQFLFEYFSETQRNKGNFPGRFSGRQFSNSRSEMNVSTLELGDSALYLCASSLVGRIDTQYFGPGTRLTVL.

Concerning this clone itself: The sample has other DNA sequences that encode this CDR3 too. The chain combines TRBV5-1 with TRBJ2-1; D not certain. The CDR3 is made up of 14 amino acids. The germline V gene encodes CDR1 SGHRS and CDR2 YFSETQ. Trimming pared 0 bases from V and 3 bases from J, leaving 7 bases between. The CDR3 region has the DNA TGCGCCAGCAGCTTGGTTTCCAGCTACAATGAGCAGTTCTTC. This encodes CASSLVSSYNEQFF.

The chain recombines TRBV7-7 with TRBJ2-5; possible D gene TRBD2, 5 bases. CDR3 length equals 14 residues. Between the trimmed V and J ends, which lost 2 bases and 5 bases, there was a span of 12 bases. CDR1 and CDR2 (germline): SSHAT, FNYEAQ (reference sequence). CDR3 DNA: TGTGCCAGCAGCTTAAATCTAGCTGAGGAGACCCAGTACTTC. Its translation is CASSLNLAEETQYF.

The table lists this clone with a count of one. Other DNA sequences from this sample encode an identical CDR3 as well. The CDR3 spells CASSPPSGSYEQYF. The CDR3 coding sequence is TGTGCCAGCTCACCACCCAGCGGGAGCTACGAGCAGTACTTC. This rearrangement joins TRBV18 to TRBJ2-7; 8 nucleotides align to TRBD2. Unmatched junction bases numbered 1, after V lost 0 bases and J lost 3 bases. Germline CDR1 and CDR2: KGHSH and LQKENI. The CDR3 sequence is 14 residues long.

This clone was found once. The chain carries TRBV6-5 and TRBJ1-2; 7 positions match TRBD1. This CDR3 has 15 amino acids. Germline V lookup: CDR1 MNHEY, CDR2 SVGAGI. V lost 5 bases to trimming and J lost 4 bases; unmatched junction nucleotides: 10. The chain's CDR3 is CASSPTTGILYGYTF. The CDR3 DNA is TGTGCCAGCAGTCCGACGACAGGGATCCTCTATGGCTACACCTTC.

The V and J genes are TRBV7-9 and TRBJ1-2, with 9 bases lining up with TRBD1. With 5 bases clipped from V and 4 bases from J, the junction kept 17 bases outside the gene matches. Germline V lookup: CDR1 SEHNR, CDR2 FQNEAQ (reference sequence). This CDR3 has 18 amino acids. CDR3 sequence reads: CASSAWDRDILTGYGYTF. The DNA for the CDR3 is TGTGCCAGCAGCGCCTGGGACAGGGATATTTTAACAGGCTATGGCTACACCTTC.

The rearrangement joins TRBV9 to TRBJ2-1; the D is unclear. Germline lookup yields CDR1 SGDLS and CDR2 YYNGEE. The V end was cut by 4 bases, the J end by 8 bases, with 13 bases between. The CDR3 sequence is 13 residues long. The CDR3 bases are TGTGCCAGCAGCAACGTCGAGTGGGATGAGCAGTTCTTC. The encoded protein is CASSNVEWDEQFF.

V and J are TRBV7-3 and TRBJ2-3, with D uncertain. V was cut by 5 bases and J by 6 bases, with 12 bases left in between. Germline lookup yields CDR1 SGHTA and CDR2 FQGTGA. The CDR3 has 13 amino acids. The CDR3 DNA reads as TGTGCCAGCAGCCCTCAGATCAGGGATACGCAGTATTTT. Amino acid sequence: CASSPQIRDTQYF.

V is TRBV4-1 and J is TRBJ2-2; a possible D gene is TRBD2 (5 bases). CDR1 MGHRA and CDR2 YSYEKL come from the germline V gene. CDR3 length: 16 residues. The V end was cut by 2 bases, the J end by 0 bases, with 10 bases between. The chain's CDR3 is CASSQIWRANTGELFF. The CDR3, as DNA: TGCGCCAGCAGCCAAATTTGGCGGGCGAACACCGGGGAGCTGTTTTTT.

CDR3: CASSYRQDGNTIYF. In nucleotides, the CDR3 is TGTGCCAGCAGTTATAGGCAGGATGGAAACACCATATATTTT. This sequence joins TRBV6-6 and TRBJ1-3; D uncertain. The V gene lost 3 bases and the J gene lost 3 bases, with 9 bases spanning the gap. CDR3 length: 14 amino acids. Per the germline V gene, CDR1 is MNHNY and CDR2 is SVGAGI (reference sequence).

The chain carries TRBV5-8 and TRBJ1-1; 10 nucleotides match TRBD1. J was trimmed by 1 base and V by 5 bases; bases with no gene match: 5. The CDR3 loop spans 15 amino acids. CDR1 is SGHTS and CDR2 is YDEGEE in the germline V gene. CDR3 loop: CASRTRDRGNTEAFF. The CDR3 bases are TGTGCCAGCAGAACTAGGGACAGGGGGAACACTGAAGCTTTCTTT.

The chain is built from TRBV5-1 and TRBJ1-4; D not certain. Per germline, CDR1 SGHRS and CDR2 YFSETQ. The CDR3 totals 16 residues. Trimming stripped 0 bases from V and 0 bases from J, with 9 bases between. CDR3 nucleotide sequence: TGCGCCAGCAGCTTGGCCTTGTCAGCAACTAATGAAAAACTGTTTTTT. Residues: CASSLALSATNEKLFF. The variable domain in full, completed from reference TRBV5-1 and TRBJ1-4, reads KAGVTQTPRYLIKTRGQQVTLSCSPISGHRSVSWYQQTPGQGLQFLFEYFSETQRNKGNFPGRFSGRQFSNSRSEMNVSTLELGDSALYLCASSLALSATNEKLFFGSGTQLSVL.

Comments on this clone: The same CDR3 is also encoded by other DNA sequences in this sample. The V and J genes are TRBV9 and TRBJ2-5; the D gene could be TRBD1 or TRBD2 (5 bases each). Germline CDR1 reads SGDLS; CDR2 reads YYNGEE. The CDR3 runs to 13 residues. Trimming took 1 base from V and 2 from J, leaving 6 bases between them. The CDR3 DNA sequence: TGTGCCAGCAGCGTATGGGGGCAAGAGACCCAGTACTTC. Translated, it gives CASSVWGQETQYF.

This sequence joins TRBV18 and TRBJ2-3; 10 positions match TRBD1. The germline gives CDR1 KGHSH, CDR2 LQKENI. This CDR3 contains 16 residues. The trim removed 4 bases at V and 5 bases at J, leaving 9 bases unmatched. CDR3 DNA: TGTGCCAGCTCACACAGCGGGACAGGGGCAGAAGATACGCAGTATTTT. Its translation: CASSHSGTGAEDTQYF.

The J gene is TRBJ1-5, the V gene TRBV28; D unclear. Trimming took 6 bases from V and 3 from J, leaving 18 bases between them. CDR1 is MDHEN and CDR2 is SYDVKM in the germline V gene. The CDR3 extends over 16 amino acids. Written as DNA, the CDR3 is TGTGCCAGCAGGCTGCCGGGGAATTGGAACAATCAGCCCCAGCATTTT. Its protein product is CASRLPGNWNNQPQHF.

The chain has TRBV29-1 and TRBJ2-5, with TRBD2 matching 8 bases. The germline V gene has CDR1 SQVTM and CDR2 ANQGSEA. With V trimmed by 7 bases and J by 5 bases, 12 bases remained unmatched. This CDR3 spans 14 amino acids. The CDR3 loop reads CSGGRGGRGETQYF. CDR3 DNA: TGCAGCGGCGGCCGGGGGGGGCGCGGGGAGACCCAGTACTTC.

The V gene is TRBV6-1, the J gene TRBJ2-1; D perhaps matches TRBD2 (6 bases). The V gene lost 2 bases and the J gene lost 12 bases, with 20 bases spanning the gap. Germline CDR1 reads MNHNS; CDR2 reads SASEGT. The CDR3 totals 15 residues. This chain's CDR3 is CASSESNSAGPPQFF. For the CDR3, the DNA is TGTGCCAGCAGTGAATCTAACAGCGCGGGACCCCCGCAGTTCTTC.

This chain's CDR3 is CASMNPREPHYEQYF. The DNA of the CDR3 is TGTGCCAGCATGAATCCCCGGGAGCCCCACTACGAGCAGTACTTC. This chain connects TRBV2 to TRBJ2-7, with D perhaps matching TRBD2 (6 bases). V dropped 7 bases and J dropped 3 bases, with 19 bases sitting between them. The CDR3 covers 15 residues. Germline loops: CDR1 SNHLY, CDR2 FYNNEI.

This chain joins TRBV18 and TRBJ2-6, with D perhaps given as TRBD1 or TRBD2 (6 bases each). Trimming removed 3 bases from V and 2 bases from J, with 11 bases in between. Germline-derived CDR1 and CDR2 are KGHSH and LQKENI. The CDR3 length is 16 residues. CDR3 nucleotides: TGTGCCAGCTCACCCCTCGGGGGCGCTGGGGCCAACGTCCTGACTTTC. This gives the protein CASSPLGGAGANVLTF.

This chain links TRBV28 with TRBJ2-7, with TRBD1 matching over 9 bases. The germline gives CDR1 MDHEN, CDR2 SYDVKM. CDR3 length: 15 amino acids. J lost 5 bases, V lost 9 bases, and 14 bases had no gene match. The CDR3 here is CASCSSGTGSNEQYF. For the CDR3, the DNA is TGTGCCAGTTGCTCCTCCGGGACAGGGTCTAACGAGCAGTACTTC.